This T cell receptor (beta chain) was captured in a study of OX40 agonist ivuxolimab in advanced cancers. Study-level background: At doses from 0.01 to 10 mg/kg, patients were given intravenous ivuxolimab every 2 weeks.

The ends were cut back, 6 bases at V and 1 base at J, with 9 bases in the middle. Germline V gene lookup returns CDR1 MDHEN and CDR2 SYDVKM. The CDR3 has 14 residues. To note about this clone: As yet, its antigen is unknown.

Study-wide results and limits: Some nonresponders also had low normalized T-cell clonal expansion. Within 6 weeks, CD4+ and CD8+ blood T cells expanded clonally at 0.1 to 3.0 mg/kg. Researchers report that CD8+ T cells had, on average, more expanded clones than CD4+.

Using immunoSEQ multiplex PCR, the repertoire was profiled, and TCRdb retains in-frame clones only, with some absent. This table has tens of thousands of clones, more than 75% appearing once. The receptor's source is an adult with an advanced solid tumor such as melanoma, head and neck, liver or kidney cancer. V is TRBV28 and J is TRBJ1-4; D gene uncertain. Material: CD4+ or CD8+ T cells sorted from blood, obtained in a trial of the OX40 agonist ivuxolimab. CDR3 in DNA: TGTGCCAGCAGATCGGCAGGAACTAATGAAAAACTGTTTTTT. Translation: CASRSAGTNEKLFF.